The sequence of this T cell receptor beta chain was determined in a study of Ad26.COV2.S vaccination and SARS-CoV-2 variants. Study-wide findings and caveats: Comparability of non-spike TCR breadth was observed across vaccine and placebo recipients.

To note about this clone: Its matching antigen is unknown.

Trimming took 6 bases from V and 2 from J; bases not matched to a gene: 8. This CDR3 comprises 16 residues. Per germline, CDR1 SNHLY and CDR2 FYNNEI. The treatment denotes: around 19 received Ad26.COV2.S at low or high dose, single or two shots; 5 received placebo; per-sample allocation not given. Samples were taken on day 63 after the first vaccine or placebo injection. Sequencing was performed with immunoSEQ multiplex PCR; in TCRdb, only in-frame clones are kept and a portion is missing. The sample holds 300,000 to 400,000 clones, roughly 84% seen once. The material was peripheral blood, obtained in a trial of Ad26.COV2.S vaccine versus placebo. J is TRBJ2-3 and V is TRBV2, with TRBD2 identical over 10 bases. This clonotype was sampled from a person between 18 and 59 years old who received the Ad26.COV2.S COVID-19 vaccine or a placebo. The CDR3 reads CASRGTSGATTDTQYF. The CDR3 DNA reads TGTGCCAGCAGGGGCACTAGCGGGGCGACCACAGATACGCAGTATTTT.